Listed below are T cell receptor beta chains from one sample, sequenced in a study of TIL therapy for anti-PD-1-resistant metastatic lung cancer. Produced via immunoSEQ multiplex PCR; TCRdb's table is partial and in-frame only. The sample yields about 12,000 clones, 80% seen once. Material: blood, obtained at baseline. The receptors come from a person between 30 and 80 years old with non-small cell lung cancer. The CDR3 runs from the conserved cysteine through the conserved F or W. Each record gives: J gene, V gene, D gene, clone size, CDR3 DNA, CDR3 protein. A D gene is named only where the DNA matches it firmly. Size values are once, few and many counts, or a class for expanded clones, and some rows have none.

>TRBJ1-2|TRBV30|.|.
TGTGCCTGGACCTCGGGGGCTGGCTATGGCTACACCTTC
CAWTSGAGYGYTF
>TRBJ2-4|TRBV2|.|.
TGTGCCAGCACCGATAGAGGGGCCGGCAAAAACATTCAGTACTTC
CASTDRGAGKNIQYF
>TRBJ1-1|TRBV5-1|TRBD1|.
TGCGCCAGCAGCTTGGACAGGGGCGGGAGGGAAGCTTTCTTT
CASSLDRGGREAFF
>TRBJ2-3|TRBV10-1|TRBD1|.
TGCGCCAGCAACCTTGGACAGGGGAATACGCAGTATTTT
CASNLGQGNTQYF
>TRBJ2-5|TRBV4-2|TRBD2|.
TGTGCCAGCAGCCAAGGGACTAGCGGGCCCCAAGAGACCCAGTACTTC
CASSQGTSGPQETQYF
>TRBJ2-7|TRBV6-6|.|.
TGTGCCGCGATGGGGCCCAGGCCCTCCCTCTACGAGCAGTACTTC
CAAMGPRPSLYEQYF
>TRBJ2-1|TRBV4-2|TRBD2|once
TGTGCCAGCAGCCAAGGACATAGCGGGGAGGGCAATGAGCAGTTCTTC
CASSQGHSGEGNEQFF
>TRBJ1-1|TRBV5-4|.|.
TGTGCCAGCAGCTCTAGGGGCAGGGGAGTGGCTGAAGCTTTCTTT
CASSSRGRGVAEAFF
>TRBJ2-7|TRBV4-2|.|few
TGTGCCAGCAGCCAAGGACCGCGGGCGGCCACTTACGAGCAGTACTTC
CASSQGPRAATYEQYF
>TRBJ2-7|TRBV7-2|.|once
TGTGCCATATGGCCCAGAGGGTACTACGAGCAGTACTTC
CAIWPRGYYEQYF
>TRBJ2-1|TRBV5-1|.|.
TGCGCCAGCAGTAAGTGGGACTCCTACAATGAGCAGTTCTTC
CASSKWDSYNEQFF
>TRBJ1-3|TRBV5-8|.|.
TGTGCCAGCAGCTTCCGGGGGGTCGGTGGAAACACCATATATTTT
CASSFRGVGGNTIYF
>TRBJ2-7|TRBV29-1|.|few
TGCAGCGTTGAAGATGGAGTCGGGGGTCTCGAGCAGTACTTC
CSVEDGVGGLEQYF
>TRBJ2-7|TRBV25-1|TRBD2|.
TGTGCCAGCAGTGAATCCGGGGCTAGCGGGGACTACGAGCAGTACTTC
CASSESGASGDYEQYF
>TRBJ1-5|TRBV6-1|.|.
TGTGCCAGCAGTGAACAGCCTTATCAGCCCCAGCATTTT
CASSEQPYQPQHF
>TRBJ1-3|TRBV18|.|.
TGTGCCAGCTCACCAGAGGGGTTGCCTGGAAACACCATATATTTT
CASSPEGLPGNTIYF
>TRBJ2-1|TRBV27|.|.
TGTGCCAGCAGTTTAGCGGGAGCGGCCAGGGGGGCCTACAATGAGCAGTTCTTC
CASSLAGAARGAYNEQFF
>TRBJ1-1|TRBV19|TRBD1|.
TGTGCCAGTAGGGGGACAGGGCTTGAAGCTTTCTTT
CASRGTGLEAFF
>TRBJ2-7|TRBV5-4|.|.
TGTGCCAGCAGCTTGTGGCCACAGGGAGGAGGCGAGCAGTACTTC
CASSLWPQGGGEQYF
>TRBJ1-1|TRBV2|.|.
TGTGCCAGCAGCGCCGCAGGGGTTTCCACTGAAGCTTTCTTT
CASSAAGVSTEAFF
>TRBJ1-1|TRBV7-6|TRBD1|.
TGTGCCAGCAGCAGGGGACAGGGGTGGTCGACTGAAGCTTTCTTT
CASSRGQGWSTEAFF
>TRBJ2-7|TRBV5-4|.|.
TGTGCCAGCAGCTCGCGGGGCGTTCGGGACGAGCAGTACTTC
CASSSRGVRDEQYF
>TRBJ2-7|TRBV4-1|.|.
TGCGCCAGCAGCCAAGCGGTGACGAGGGAGCAGTACTTC
CASSQAVTREQYF
>TRBJ2-5|TRBV10-1|.|.
TGCGCCAGCATGTCGGGTAATGGGGAGACCCAGTACTTC
CASMSGNGETQYF
>TRBJ1-1|TRBV19|.|.
TGTGCCAGTACTACGGGGGGCCTGGTAAAGAACACTGAAGCTTTCTTT
CASTTGGLVKNTEAFF
>TRBJ2-5|TRBV30|TRBD1|.
TGTGCCTGGGACAGGGGGCGGGGGGAGACCCAGTACTTC
CAWDRGRGETQYF
>TRBJ2-3|TRBV5-1|.|.
TGCGCCAGCAGCTTGGTGGGCGGTACTAGCACAGATACGCAGTATTTT
CASSLVGGTSTDTQYF
>TRBJ1-5|TRBV4-1|.|.
TGCGCCAGCAGCCAAGTCGGGGGAAATCAGCCCCAGCATTTT
CASSQVGGNQPQHF
>TRBJ1-5|TRBV27|.|.
TGTGCCAGCAGTACTTCAAGTAGCAATCAGCCCCAGCATTTT
CASSTSSSNQPQHF
>TRBJ2-1|TRBV18|TRBD1|.
TGTGCCAGCTCACTATGGACAGGGGTTCCCAATGAGCAGTTCTTC
CASSLWTGVPNEQFF
>TRBJ2-2|TRBV7-2|.|.
TGTGCCAGCAGCTTACCGGGTGGATCCGGGGAGCTGTTTTTT
CASSLPGGSGELFF
>TRBJ1-2|TRBV10-3|.|.
TGTGCCATCAGTGACCCACCCACAGGGAATGGCTACACCTTC
CAISDPPTGNGYTF
>TRBJ2-7|TRBV7-2|TRBD2|.
TGTGCCAGCAGCTTGTCTAGCGGGAGGTCCTCCTACGAGCAGTACTTC
CASSLSSGRSSYEQYF
>TRBJ1-5|TRBV12-5|TRBD1|.
TGTGCTAGTGGTTCCAGGTTACAGGGGCTTGCTCCGCCCCAGCATTTT
CASGSRLQGLAPPQHF
>TRBJ2-1|TRBV14|TRBD2|.
TGTGCCAGCAGCCCCCACGGAGAGGGAAGCGGGAGTATCTACAATGAGCAGTTCTTC
CASSPHGEGSGSIYNEQFF
>TRBJ2-6|TRBV7-7|.|.
TGTGCCAGCAGCTTATCCCCGTACTCTGGGGCCAACGTCCTGACTTTC
CASSLSPYSGANVLTF
>TRBJ2-6|TRBV27|.|.
TGTGCCAGCAGTTTGGATGGAACCTCTGGGGCCAACGTCCTGACTTTC
CASSLDGTSGANVLTF
>TRBJ2-1|TRBV2|.|.
TGTGCCAGCACCCGCAGGGGGGCGGGAGTGAATGAGCAGTTCTTC
CASTRRGAGVNEQFF
>TRBJ1-3|TRBV29-1|.|.
TGCAGCGTTGAAAATCAGGGACTGAACACCATATATTTT
CSVENQGLNTIYF
>TRBJ2-7|TRBV5-1|.|.
TGCGCCAGCAGCTTGGCCGCAAACGGGGTATGGTACGAGCAGTACTTC
CASSLAANGVWYEQYF
>TRBJ2-7|TRBV2|.|.
TGTGCCAGCATGGCCTATAGCTCCTACGAGCAGTACTTC
CASMAYSSYEQYF
>TRBJ2-7|TRBV4-3|TRBD1|.
TGCGCCAGCAGCCAGACCCAGGGGGCCCACGAGCAGTACTTC
CASSQTQGAHEQYF
>TRBJ1-2|TRBV30|.|.
TGTGCCTGGAGTGGTTATCAGAACTATGGCTTCACCTTC
CAWSGYQNYGFTF
>TRBJ1-3|TRBV6-1|.|.
TGTGCCAGCAGTGAACAGACAGGCTCTGGAAACACCATATATTTT
CASSEQTGSGNTIYF
>TRBJ2-3|TRBV18|.|.
TGTGCCAGCTCACCACCGGGACTTGGCACAGATACGCAGTATTTT
CASSPPGLGTDTQYF
>TRBJ2-6|TRBV12-5|.|.
TGTGCTAGTGGTACCGGCGGACAAAGTCGGGCCAACGTCCTGACTTTC
CASGTGGQSRANVLTF
>TRBJ1-1|TRBV6-5|.|.
TGTGCCAGCAGTTCCCTCTCGCAGCTTGAAGCTTTCTTT
CASSSLSQLEAFF
>TRBJ2-7|TRBV6-5|TRBD2|.
TGTGCCAGCACCGCTAGCGGGAGTCCCCTGTACGAGCAGTACTTC
CASTASGSPLYEQYF
>TRBJ1-4|TRBV6-5|.|.
TGTGCCAGCAGTTACTCTGAGAGTAATGAAAAACTGTTTTTT
CASSYSESNEKLFF
>TRBJ1-6|TRBV6-5|TRBD1|.
TGTGCCAGCAGCCTCTACGGACAGGGAAGTTCACCCCTCCACTTT
CASSLYGQGSSPLHF
>TRBJ1-2|TRBV6-1|.|.
TGTGCCAGCAGAGGAAGCAGGAGCAGTAACTATGGCTACACCTTC
CASRGSRSSNYGYTF
>TRBJ1-1|TRBV10-1|TRBD1|few
TGCGCCAGCAGTGAGTCCGACAGGGGAGACACTGAAGCTTTCTTT
CASSESDRGDTEAFF
>TRBJ1-2|TRBV10-3|.|.
TGTGCCATCAGACCTCCTCAGACAGATAACTATGGCTACACCTTC
CAIRPPQTDNYGYTF